The 19 T cell receptor beta chains below all came from one sample that was sequenced in a study of radiotherapy plus CTLA-4 blockade in lung cancer. The method was immunoSEQ multiplex PCR; TCRdb's version includes in-frame clones alone and lacks a portion of them. The profile shows about 85,000 clones, 70% to 90% of them singletons. The input for sequencing was peripheral blood, taken from a patient treated with radiotherapy plus ipilimumab. These receptors were taken from a human donor with non-small cell lung cancer who had a partial response to radiotherapy plus ipilimumab.

This clone has only a few counts. The rearrangement joins TRBV6-1 to TRBJ2-1; 9 positions match TRBD1. CDR1 MNHNS and CDR2 SASEGT come from the germline V gene. Losses at the gene ends were 5 bases for V and 7 bases for J; bases not matched to a gene: 6. The CDR3 runs 14 residues. As DNA, the CDR3 is TGTGCCAGCAGTCACGGACAGGGGCAAAATGAGCAGTTCTTC. This codes for CASSHGQGQNEQFF.

The chain employs TRBV30 and TRBJ1-1; possible D gene TRBD1, 6 bases. V dropped 3 bases and J dropped 2 bases, with 16 bases sitting between them. CDR1 GTSNPN and CDR2 SVGIG come from the germline V gene (reference sequence). There are 15 residues in the CDR3. In DNA form, the CDR3 reads TGTGCCTGGAGCAGGGGCGGTATGGGCAACACTGAAGCTTTCTTT. Protein product: CAWSRGGMGNTEAFF.

The chain couples TRBV5-5 to TRBJ2-7; 10 bases agree with TRBD2. This CDR3 is 15 amino acids long. Germline CDR1 SGHKS, CDR2 YYEKEE (reference sequence). The trim removed 1 base at V and 0 bases at J, leaving 1 base unmatched. CDR3 nucleotide sequence: TGTGCCAGCAGCTTGACTAGCGGGGACTCCTACGAGCAGTACTTC. The encoded protein is CASSLTSGDSYEQYF.

The V gene is TRBV19, the J gene TRBJ2-7; TRBD2 might be the D (5 bases). Germline V gene sequence: CDR1 LNHDA, CDR2 SQIVND (reference sequence). The CDR3 is made up of 15 amino acids. V dropped 1 base and J dropped 4 bases, with 14 bases sitting between them. CDR3 amino acids: CASSIVRGRGYEQYF. The CDR3 bases are TGTGCCAGTAGTATAGTCCGAGGGCGAGGTTACGAGCAGTACTTC.

This rearrangement joins TRBV6-5 to TRBJ1-2; 10 bases are a match to TRBD1. The CDR3 has 16 residues. V gave up 2 bases and J gave up 5 bases; unmatched junction bases: 8. Per germline, CDR1 MNHEY and CDR2 SVGAGI. In DNA, the CDR3 is TGTGCCAGCAGTTACATGACGGGACAGGGGATGTATGGCTACACCTTC. Translating it yields CASSYMTGQGMYGYTF.

CDR3 region: CASSAGTSGQYEQYF. CDR3 nucleotides: TGTGCCAGCAGCGCCGGGACTAGCGGGCAGTACGAGCAGTACTTC. V and J are TRBV9 and TRBJ2-7; 12 bases are a match to TRBD2. This CDR3 is built from 15 residues. V lost 3 bases and J lost 4; bases outside the gene matches: 5. From germline, CDR1 is SGDLS and CDR2 YYNGEE.

As regards this clone: One end of the junction varies from germline; a read error may be responsible. The V call is TRBV7-7, the J call TRBJ2-1, with 12 bases aligning to TRBD2. The germline gives CDR1 SSHAT, CDR2 FNYEAQ (reference sequence). CDR3 length: 15 amino acids. The CDR3: CASSSLAGGPAEQFF. The CDR3 region has the DNA TGTGCTAGCAGCTCCCTAGCGGGAGGGCCCGCTGAGCAGTTCTTC.

The V and J genes are TRBV6-6 and TRBJ1-1, with TRBD1 matching 7 bases. The V and J ends lost 3 bases and 5 bases, in that order; junction bases with no gene match: 6. Germline V gene sequence: CDR1 MNHNY, CDR2 SVGAGI (reference sequence). The CDR3 runs to 14 residues. CDR3 coding DNA: TGTGCCAGCAGTTATTCGTCAGGGGGGACTGAAGCTTTCTTT. Protein product: CASSYSSGGTEAFF.

The sample holds one count of this clone. The junction differs from germline at one of its ends, possibly a read error. The gene calls are TRBV28 and TRBJ1-3; D is uncertain. The germline CDR1 and CDR2 sequences are MDHEN and SYDVKM. The length of the CDR3 is 14 residues. The CDR3 nucleotides read TGTGCCAACAGTTTATATGACTCACGAAACACCATATATTTT. This gives the protein CANSLYDSRNTIYF.

This chain links TRBV10-3 with TRBJ2-1, with 8 bases fitting TRBD2. With V trimmed by 6 bases and J by 2 bases, 6 bases remained unmatched. The CDR3 is 15 amino acids. Looked up from germline, CDR1 is ENHRY and CDR2 is SYGVKD. CDR3 DNA sequence: TGTGCCATCAGGTCTGATAGCGGGACCTACAATGAGCAGTTCTTC. Its translation is CAIRSDSGTYNEQFF.

The chain couples TRBV7-2 to TRBJ2-2; 11 bases align to TRBD1. This CDR3 is 15 amino acids long. V dropped 6 bases and J dropped 4; count of bases not matched to a gene: 4. Germline CDR1 SGHTA, CDR2 FQGNSA. CDR3 DNA: TGTGCCAGCAGACGGACAGGGGGCTTCACCGGGGAGCTGTTTTTT. Protein: CASRRTGGFTGELFF.

The CDR3 here is CASSLGRSLGDTQYF. The CDR3, as DNA: TGTGCCAGCAGCTTAGGGCGGTCGTTGGGAGATACGCAGTATTTT. The chain has TRBV11-2 and TRBJ2-3; D is uncertain. V was shortened by 1 base and J by 5 bases, with 13 bases between the two germline ends. The CDR3 is 15 amino acids. CDR1 and CDR2 from the germline V gene are SGHAT and FQNNGV.

The chain joins TRBV11-1 to TRBJ2-7; the match to TRBD1 covers 9 bases. J lost 3 bases, V lost 5 bases, and 5 bases had no gene match. Looked up from germline, CDR1 is SGHAT and CDR2 is FQDESV (reference sequence). This CDR3 has 14 residues. CDR3 DNA: TGTGCCAGCAGCACCCCGGACAGGGGCTACGAGCAGTACTTC. This gives the protein CASSTPDRGYEQYF.

This chain connects TRBV9 to TRBJ2-2; D is perhaps TRBD2 (5 bases). V shed 0 bases and J shed 7 bases, with 7 bases lying between them. CDR1 and CDR2 (germline): SGDLS, YYNGEE. This CDR3 comprises 13 residues. CDR3 DNA sequence: TGTGCCAGCAGCGTAGGTGAGGGCGGGGAGCTGTTTTTT. Translation: CASSVGEGGELFF.

V gene TRBV29-1 combines with J gene TRBJ2-1, with TRBD2 matching 7 bases. CDR3 length: 13 residues. With 4 bases clipped from V and 8 bases from J, the junction kept 8 bases outside the gene matches. From germline, CDR1 is SQVTM and CDR2 ANQGSEA. In nucleotides, the CDR3 is TGCAGCGTTGTTCCAGCGGGAATCTATGAGCAGTTCTTC. This encodes CSVVPAGIYEQFF.

This clone was counted between two and nine times. This CDR3 is CASSWGQASLSYNEQFF. In nucleotides, the CDR3 is TGCGCCAGCAGCTGGGGACAGGCAAGCCTTTCCTACAATGAGCAGTTCTTC. V gene TRBV5-1 combines with J gene TRBJ2-1; TRBD1 matches at 8 bases. Losses at the gene ends were 3 bases for V and 1 base for J; bases not matched to a gene: 9. The CDR3 spans 17 residues. CDR1 SGHRS and CDR2 YFSETQ come from the germline V gene.

The chain uses TRBV5-5 and TRBJ2-2; 11 bases align to TRBD2. The CDR3 contains 17 residues. Germline CDR1 is SGHKS and CDR2 is YYEKEE (reference sequence). Trimming at V came to 1 base and at J to 2 bases, leaving 4 bases not matched to a gene. CDR3 in DNA: TGTGCCAGCAGCTTGACCGGGACTAGCGGTAACACCGGGGAGCTGTTTTTT. Amino acid sequence: CASSLTGTSGNTGELFF. The full variable domain, completed using reference TRBV5-5 and TRBJ2-2, is DAGVTQSPTHLIKTRGQQVTLRCSPISGHKSVSWYQQVLGQGPQFIFQYYEKEERGRGNFPDRFSARQFPNYSSELNVNALLLGDSALYLCASSLTGTSGNTGELFFGEGSRLTVL.

DNA of the CDR3: TGTGCCAGCAGCCCACCTCGGACAGGGGAGAGCAATCAGCCCCAGCATTTT. This codes for CASSPPRTGESNQPQHF. The rearrangement joins TRBV5-7 to TRBJ1-5, with 9 positions matching TRBD1. TRBV5-7 is sorted into the ORF group, with uncertain function. The CDR3 runs to 17 residues. V lost 4 bases to trimming and J lost 1 base; unmatched junction nucleotides: 9.

The J gene is TRBJ2-4, the V gene TRBV19, with 10 positions matching TRBD1. The germline V gene encodes CDR1 LNHDA and CDR2 SQIVND (reference sequence). The length of the CDR3 is 18 residues. V was pared by 6 bases and J by 1 base, with 12 bases of the junction left unmatched. The DNA of the CDR3 is TGTGCCAGTAGCCCGCACGAGACAGGGGGCTTCGCCAAAAACATTCAGTACTTC. Residues: CASSPHETGGFAKNIQYF.